This T cell receptor (beta chain) was found in a study of T cell repertoires in cytomegalovirus infection. Study details: Matching HLA type and CMV infection were both indicated by public TCR beta signatures.

Via MiXCR, TCRdb re-called the reads, giving one row per CDR3 protein. This sample carries 400,000 to 600,000 distinct CDR3 sequences, more than 40% of them seen once, and the ten largest clones take around 45%. Study-wide points: Cumulative frequency of public TCR beta families picked out carriers of CMV plus the relevant HLA.

About this clonotype itself: Its target is unknown. At one end, the junction sequence differs from germline, possibly due to a read error.

The source is a human donor in good health (CMV status not recorded). Some clones in this sample may be carry-over from other donors' samples. The sample consisted of cultured PBMCs, taken from culture after CMV antigen stimulation.

CDR3 protein: CASTLGGSGDTIYF. The CDR3 nucleotides read TGTGCCAGCACCCTCGGGGGCTCTGGAGACACCATATATTTT. The rearrangement joins TRBV7-2 to TRBJ1-3, with D possibly TRBD1 on 6 matching bases. The germline V gene has CDR1 SGHTA and CDR2 FQGNSA. The length of the CDR3 is 14 residues.